Below, 18 T cell receptor beta chains from the same sample are listed, as sequenced in a study of shared clonotypes between healthy human individuals. Repertoires were generated with immunoSEQ multiplex PCR, while TCRdb's copy carries only in-frame clones and drops some. The sample records approximately 2.5 million clones, under 95% being singletons. The specimen was naive CD4+ T cells from PBMCs. The subset: CD45RA+ positively selected. The receptors here all came from a man younger than 30 in good health. Some clones in this sample may be carry-over from other donors' samples.

For the CDR3, the DNA is TGCGCCAGCAGCGACAGGACAGGGGGAATCGGCTATGGCTACACCTTC. This codes for CASSDRTGGIGYGYTF. This chain uses TRBV5-1 with TRBJ1-2; 10 bases are shared with TRBD1. The CDR3 extends over 16 amino acids. Looked up from germline, CDR1 is SGHRS and CDR2 is YFSETQ. The junction had 10 bases not matched to a gene; V was cut back by 4 bases and J by 4 bases.

This chain uses TRBV10-3 with TRBJ2-5; weak D call: TRBD2 (6 bases). The CDR3 spans 17 residues. Germline V gives CDR1 ENHRY, CDR2 SYGVKD. V shed 3 bases and J shed 4 bases, with 21 bases lying between them. The CDR3 reads CAISDPDPGREGETQYF. The CDR3 nucleotides are TGTGCCATCAGTGACCCCGACCCCGGGAGAGAGGGAGAGACCCAGTACTTC.

The chain recombines TRBV5-6 with TRBJ2-3; D is tentatively TRBD1 or TRBD2 (6 bases each). CDR3 length: 15 residues. The V end lost 6 bases, the J end lost 2 bases, and 16 bases lay between the germline ends. CDR1 is SGHDT, CDR2 YYEEEE, per germline. The CDR3 reads CASIPSWGATDTQYF. The CDR3 coding sequence is TGTGCCAGCATCCCGTCATGGGGGGCCACAGATACGCAGTATTTT.

The V gene is TRBV30, the J gene TRBJ2-5; either TRBD1 or TRBD2 may fit D (5 bases each). CDR1 GTSNPN and CDR2 SVGIG come from the germline V gene (reference sequence). The CDR3 consists of 12 residues. V lost 7 bases to trimming and J lost 4 bases, with 13 bases between them. CDR3 region: CAFTGGGETQYF. The CDR3 DNA reads TGTGCCTTTACAGGAGGCGGAGAGACCCAGTACTTC.

The chain couples TRBV5-1 to TRBJ1-4, with 10 bases that match TRBD1. J was trimmed by 6 bases and V by 7 bases; bases with no gene match: 6. This CDR3 contains 14 residues. CDR1 is SGHRS and CDR2 is YFSETQ in the germline V gene. The DNA for the CDR3 is TGCGCCAGCGGGACCGGGACAGGGGATGAAAAACTGTTTTTT. Residues: CASGTGTGDEKLFF.

The chain links TRBV10-1 to TRBJ2-7, with 12 bases fitting TRBD2. V lost 2 bases to trimming and J lost 4 bases; unmatched junction nucleotides: 6. Germline lookup yields CDR1 WNHNN and CDR2 SYGVQD (reference sequence). The CDR3 consists of 16 residues. For the CDR3, the DNA is TGCGCCAGCAGTGAGACCGCTAGCGGGAGGGAATACGAGCAGTACTTC. It specifies CASSETASGREYEQYF.

The genes are TRBV28 and TRBJ2-7; the D gene is possibly TRBD1 (5 bases). Germline V lookup: CDR1 MDHEN, CDR2 SYDVKM. This CDR3 contains 14 residues. Between the trimmed V and J ends, which lost 4 bases and 5 bases, there was a span of 15 bases. The CDR3 reads CASSSPGRPHEQYF. The CDR3 region has the DNA TGTGCCAGCAGTTCCCCAGGGCGCCCCCACGAGCAGTACTTC.

The chain has TRBV11-2 and TRBJ1-4; the D gene is possibly TRBD1 (5 bases). The CDR3 length is 15 residues. Germline-derived CDR1 and CDR2 are SGHAT and FQNNGV. V was cut by 5 bases and J by 3 bases, with 13 bases left in between. CDR3 loop: CASSPLRDSNEKLFF. The CDR3, as DNA: TGTGCCAGCAGCCCGCTCAGGGACTCTAATGAAAAACTGTTTTTT.

The chain links TRBV11-3 to TRBJ2-1; 7 bases are a match to TRBD2. Germline trimming cut 1 base from V and 6 bases from J; bases unmatched to any gene: 9. CDR3 size: 16 residues. Germline V gene sequence: CDR1 SGHNT, CDR2 YENEEA. In nucleotides, the CDR3 is TGTGCCAGCAGCTTAGGTCAGACTAGCCGGAGCAATGAGCAGTTCTTC. This sequence encodes CASSLGQTSRSNEQFF.

This chain joins TRBV28 and TRBJ2-7, with 7 bases aligning to TRBD1. Germline CDR1 reads MDHEN; CDR2 reads SYDVKM. Unmatched junction bases numbered 12, after V lost 10 bases and J lost 0 bases. The CDR3 has 15 residues. CDR3 bases: TGTGCCACCCGCCAACGGCAGGGGGTCTCCTACGAGCAGTACTTC. This codes for CATRQRQGVSYEQYF.

There are a few counts of this clone. The chain has TRBV7-9 and TRBJ1-1; TRBD1 is a possible D gene (6 bases). CDR1 is SEHNR, CDR2 FQNEAQ, per germline (reference sequence). Trimming removed 4 bases from V and 7 bases from J, with 13 bases in between. This CDR3 is 13 amino acids long. This CDR3 is CASSWGAIVEAFF. The CDR3 bases are TGTGCCAGCAGCTGGGGGGCCATCGTTGAAGCTTTCTTT.

The V gene is TRBV5-6, the J gene TRBJ2-4; D perhaps matches TRBD2 (6 bases). Trimming cost V 4 bases and J 3 bases, with 11 bases left between them. The CDR3 is made up of 14 amino acids. The germline gives CDR1 SGHDT, CDR2 YYEEEE. CDR3 nucleotides: TGTGCCAGCAGCCGGAGGGGTGACAAAAACATTCAGTACTTC. It is translated as CASSRRGDKNIQYF.

The chain recombines TRBV6-1 with TRBJ2-5; D is uncertain. V lost 1 base and J 4 bases, leaving 7 bases between the germline ends. CDR1 is MNHNS and CDR2 is SASEGT in the germline V gene. This CDR3 contains 13 residues. As DNA, the CDR3 is TGTGCCAGCAGTGAAGGGTTCGGAGAGACCCAGTACTTC. It codes for CASSEGFGETQYF.

This clone came up once. This chain links TRBV5-1 with TRBJ2-3, with D perhaps TRBD2 (8 bases). This CDR3 is 15 amino acids long. Trimming took off 6 bases at V and 4 bases at J, with 18 bases between the two ends. Germline lookup yields CDR1 SGHRS and CDR2 YFSETQ. DNA for the CDR3: TGCGCCAGCACCCACGGGAGGGGGCTCGCAGATACGCAGTATTTT. The encoded protein is CASTHGRGLADTQYF.

The chain is built from TRBV7-3 and TRBJ2-1; D is possibly TRBD2 (5 bases). In germline, CDR1 is SGHTA, CDR2 FQGTGA. The germline V and J ends were trimmed by 1 base and 9 bases, with 10 bases remaining between them. This CDR3 contains 13 residues. As DNA, the CDR3 is TGTGCCAGCAGCTTAAGCGTGGCGGGTGAGCAGTTCTTC. Translation gives CASSLSVAGEQFF.

The rearrangement uses TRBV9 and TRBJ2-3, with a possible D match to TRBD1 (6 bases). Germline values: CDR1 SGDLS, CDR2 YYNGEE. The CDR3 sequence is 17 residues long. The germline V and J ends were trimmed by 4 bases and 2 bases, with 20 bases remaining between them. The CDR3 nucleotides are TGTGCCAGCAGCCTGAAGTGGACAGTCCAATACACAGATACGCAGTATTTT. Its protein product is CASSLKWTVQYTDTQYF.

The chain couples TRBV25-1 to TRBJ2-2; 8 positions match TRBD1. CDR3 length equals 15 residues. V gave up 6 bases and J gave up 0 bases; unmatched junction bases: 3. Germline V CDR1 and CDR2: MGHDK, SYGVNS. The DNA of the CDR3 is TGTGCCAGCAGGAGGACAGGGACGAACACCGGGGAGCTGTTTTTT. Protein: CASRRTGTNTGELFF.

The chain uses TRBV30 and TRBJ1-5, with D possibly matching TRBD1 (5 bases). Germline V gene lookup returns CDR1 GTSNPN and CDR2 SVGIG (reference sequence). CDR3 length: 14 residues. V gave up 0 bases and J gave up 3 bases, with 9 bases separating them. CDR3 sequence: CAWSVRGYNQPQHF. For the CDR3, the DNA is TGTGCCTGGAGTGTACGGGGGTACAATCAGCCCCAGCATTTT.